This T cell receptor beta chain appears in the sequencing data of a study of cytomegalovirus exposure and HLA in healthy donors. Germline V gene sequence: CDR1 LNHDA, CDR2 SQIVND (reference sequence). Unmatched junction bases numbered 9, after V lost 7 bases and J lost 0 bases. The CDR3 loop spans 17 amino acids. Amplification used 60 Vbeta primers and 13 Jbeta primers. Generated by immunoSEQ multiplex PCR, the TCRdb table keeps only in-frame clones and is missing some. The sample includes 60,000 to 70,000 clones, approximately 68% seen only once; the top ten take 10% to 11%. This receptor was taken from a woman aged 25 to 39 in good health and CMV-seronegative. The rearrangement links TRBV19 to TRBJ2-2, with 9 positions matching TRBD1. The sequencing sample was made of PBMCs. CDR3 in amino acids: CASTAPGTGSNTGELFF. CDR3 nucleotide sequence: TGTGCCAGTACCGCTCCCGGGACAGGGTCGAACACCGGGGAGCTGTTTTTT.